This T cell receptor (beta chain) emerged from a study of long-term antiretroviral therapy in people with HIV. Assay version v3.0 of immunoSEQ was used, and it was run at survey level. The protocol was immunoSEQ multiplex PCR, while the TCRdb copy is restricted to in-frame clones and leaves out a portion. Of roughly 16,000 clones in the sample, 60% to 85% were seen once. Findings and caveats of the study: Pre-ART clonal expansions dominated every time point's repertoire. Subsequent to ART, diversity was augmented yet persisted below that of transplant donor controls.

Sampling of each donor yielded at least one pre-ART PBMC sample and at least two post-ART PBMC samples. The samples comprised roughly 0.95-10 million cryopreserved PBMC ahead of DNA extraction. With respect to this clone: Its antigen is not identified.

V was pared by 5 bases and J by 2 bases, with 18 bases between. Germline V gene sequence: CDR1 SEHNR, CDR2 FQNEAQ (reference sequence). The CDR3 loop spans 16 amino acids. This TCR was recovered from a man aged 30 to 45 with HIV. Source: unsorted PBMCs, taken roughly 2.2 years before starting antiretroviral therapy. V gene TRBV7-9 combines with J gene TRBJ2-5, with D tentatively TRBD1 or TRBD2 (7 bases each). CDR3 sequence reads: CASSPEPGGLQETQYF. Here the CDR3 DNA reads TGTGCCAGCAGCCCAGAACCAGGGGGACTACAAGAGACCCAGTACTTC.